A single sample gave rise to the 32 T cell receptor beta chains below, sequenced in a study of T cell responses to AZD1222 COVID-19 vaccine. Sequencing was performed with immunoSEQ multiplex PCR; in TCRdb, only in-frame clones are kept and a portion is missing. The sample lists tens of thousands of clones, around 87% seen once, with roughly an eighth in the top ten. The sequences come from peripheral blood, collected 28 days after the second AZD1222 dose. The origin of the receptors is an adult who received the AZD1222 COVID-19 vaccine.

Notes on this clone: Additional DNA sequences in this sample encode the identical CDR3. The rearrangement uses TRBV18 and TRBJ1-1; TRBD1 might be the D (5 bases). V was trimmed by 6 bases and J by 1 base, leaving 9 bases between them. The CDR3 sequence is 13 residues long. The germline V gene encodes CDR1 KGHSH and CDR2 LQKENI. The CDR3 here is CASSPQGNTEAFF. The CDR3, as DNA: TGTGCCAGCTCCCCTCAGGGGAACACTGAAGCTTTCTTT.

The chain couples TRBV5-6 to TRBJ2-7; 9 bases fit TRBD1. The V segment lost 3 bases and the J segment 1 base; nucleotides outside the gene matches: 5. Germline CDR1 is SGHDT and CDR2 is YYEEEE. The CDR3 sequence is 15 residues long. CDR3 DNA sequence: TGTGCCAGCAGCTGGGGGACAGGGAAGTCCTACGAGCAGTACTTC. Protein sequence: CASSWGTGKSYEQYF.

This chain joins TRBV30 and TRBJ1-1; possible D gene TRBD1, 5 bases. The V gene lost 3 bases and the J gene lost 0 bases, with 8 bases spanning the gap. Looked up from germline, CDR1 is GTSNPN and CDR2 is SVGIG (reference sequence). The length of the CDR3 is 13 residues. This CDR3 is CAWRTVLNTEAFF. In DNA, the CDR3 is TGTGCCTGGAGGACAGTATTGAACACTGAAGCTTTCTTT.

The V gene is TRBV2, the J gene TRBJ2-3; TRBD2 matches 13 bases. CDR1 SNHLY and CDR2 FYNNEI come from the germline V gene. The CDR3 spans 17 residues. The V segment lost 8 bases and the J segment 5 bases; nucleotides outside the gene matches: 13. In nucleotides, the CDR3 is TGTGCCAGCCATGGACTAGCGGGAGCAGTAGGGGGAGATACGCAGTATTTT. This encodes CASHGLAGAVGGDTQYF.

Within the sample, this clone is large. The V call is TRBV6-1, the J call TRBJ2-3, with D perhaps TRBD2 (7 bases). CDR3 size: 16 residues. Trimming stripped 4 bases from V and 4 bases from J, with 18 bases between. CDR1 and CDR2 (germline): MNHNS, SASEGT. The CDR3 is CASSAQSGEGSDTQYF. DNA of the CDR3: TGTGCCAGCAGTGCCCAATCAGGGGAGGGTTCAGATACGCAGTATTTT.

The chain links TRBV11-2 to TRBJ2-2, with TRBD1 identical over 10 bases. Germline-derived CDR1 and CDR2 are SGHAT and FQNNGV. The CDR3 is made up of 16 amino acids. V was clipped by 4 bases and J by 9 bases; unmatched bases: 11. The CDR3 here is CASSSAGQGTHRELFF. The CDR3 DNA is TGTGCCAGCAGCTCTGCGGGACAGGGGACCCACCGGGAGCTGTTTTTT.

The chain links TRBV4-1 to TRBJ2-7; D unresolved. The CDR3 has 13 amino acids. V lost 4 bases, J lost 5 bases, and 12 bases lay in between. Germline CDR1 is MGHRA and CDR2 is YSYEKL. CDR3 amino acids: CASSLASEDEQYF. CDR3 nucleotide sequence: TGCGCCAGCAGCCTCGCCTCCGAGGACGAGCAGTACTTC.

The V and J genes are TRBV7-8 and TRBJ1-1, with a possible D match to TRBD1 (5 bases). The CDR3 length is 13 residues. The V end lost 2 bases, the J end lost 8 bases, and 12 bases lay between the germline ends. Germline V gene data show CDR1 as SGHVS and CDR2 as FQNEAQ. CDR3 residues: CASSLTVNREAFF. Written as DNA, the CDR3 is TGTGCCAGCAGCTTAACCGTAAACAGGGAAGCTTTCTTT.

The chain is built from TRBV30 and TRBJ2-5; 11 nucleotides match TRBD1. The CDR3 is 14 residues long. Germline trimming cut 3 bases from V and 3 bases from J; bases unmatched to any gene: 3. From germline, CDR1 is GTSNPN and CDR2 SVGIG (reference sequence). The CDR3 DNA sequence: TGTGCCTGGAGCTCGGGACAGGGGGAAGAGACCCAGTACTTC. Amino acids: CAWSSGQGEETQYF.

In its sample, this clone was seen a few times. The chain carries TRBV5-1 and TRBJ1-1; D is undetermined. V gave up 1 base and J gave up 11 bases, with 12 bases separating them. Germline V gene sequence: CDR1 SGHRS, CDR2 YFSETQ. The CDR3 runs 12 residues. The CDR3 DNA is TGCGCCAGCAGCTTGAGAGGCGGTGATGCTTTCTTT. Its translation is CASSLRGGDAFF.

J is TRBJ2-1 and V is TRBV7-3; the match to TRBD1 covers 12 bases. Trimming took 5 bases from V and 7 from J; bases not matched to a gene: 6. This CDR3 has 15 amino acids. Germline V lookup: CDR1 SGHTA, CDR2 FQGTGA. The CDR3 DNA reads as TGTGCCAGCAGCCATAGGGACAGGGGGCGGAATGAGCAGTTCTTC. Protein sequence: CASSHRDRGRNEQFF.

V and J are TRBV30 and TRBJ1-2; D perhaps matches TRBD1 (5 bases). The ends were cut back, 0 bases at V and 6 bases at J, with 8 bases in the middle. The CDR3 runs to 12 residues. The germline V gene has CDR1 GTSNPN and CDR2 SVGIG (reference sequence). CDR3 nucleotide sequence: TGTGCCTGGAGTGTCGGGGGGGATGGCTACACCTTC. Translated, it gives CAWSVGGDGYTF.

V usage is TRBV7-6 and J usage is TRBJ2-1; possible D gene TRBD2, 6 bases. The V gene lost 3 bases and the J gene lost 4 bases, with 13 bases spanning the gap. The CDR3 is made up of 15 amino acids. Germline V gene sequence: CDR1 SGHVS, CDR2 FNYEAQ. The DNA for the CDR3 is TGTGCCAGCAGCTTTGGCGGGACCCAGTACAATGAGCAGTTCTTC. As protein: CASSFGGTQYNEQFF.

The chain couples TRBV19 to TRBJ1-2; 10 bases map to TRBD1. Germline V gene data show CDR1 as LNHDA and CDR2 as SQIVND (reference sequence). This CDR3 has 16 residues. Germline trimming cut 4 bases from V and 2 bases from J; bases unmatched to any gene: 7. The CDR3 region is CASSNRDRGANYGYTF. The CDR3 nucleotides are TGTGCCAGTAGTAACCGGGACAGGGGAGCGAACTATGGCTACACCTTC. Complete variable domain (other parts from reference TRBV19 and TRBJ1-2): DGGITQSPKYLFRKEGQNVTLSCEQNLNHDAMYWYRQDPGQGLRLIYYSQIVNDFQKGDIAEGYSVSREKKESFPLTVTSAQKNPTAFYLCASSNRDRGANYGYTFGSGTRLTVV.

The chain links TRBV10-2 to TRBJ1-5; D is undetermined. CDR3 length: 15 residues. V was cut by 3 bases and J by 3 bases, with 12 bases left in between. CDR1 is WSHSY, CDR2 SAAADI, per germline. Here the CDR3 reads CASSETARSNQPQHF. CDR3 DNA sequence: TGCGCCAGCAGTGAAACCGCTCGATCCAATCAGCCCCAGCATTTT.

This chain joins TRBV21-1 and TRBJ2-3; the table's D call of TRBD2 was not tested on the DNA. TRBV21-1 is recorded as a pseudogene. The CDR3 spans 17 residues. The CDR3 spells CASSKGPSEKGADTQYF. In DNA, the CDR3 is TGTGCCAGCAGCAAAGGACCATCGGAGAAAGGTGCAGATACGCAGTATTTT.

This clone turned up a few times. The chain recombines TRBV5-4 with TRBJ1-6; TRBD1 matches at 8 bases. Trimming removed 0 bases from V and 0 bases from J; junction bases left unmatched: 5. This CDR3 is built from 18 residues. Germline V gene sequence: CDR1 SGHNT, CDR2 YYREEE (reference sequence). The CDR3 DNA follows: TGTGCCAGCAGCTTGGTTGTGACAGGGGTCTCCTATAATTCACCCCTCCACTTT. Protein product: CASSLVVTGVSYNSPLHF.

CDR3 nucleotides: TGTGCCAGCAGCTCAGTGGGCAGGGGACTGTCCTACGAGCAGTACTTC. Its translation: CASSSVGRGLSYEQYF. This chain connects TRBV7-8 to TRBJ2-7; D possibly uses TRBD1 or TRBD2 (6 bases each). The CDR3 is 16 amino acids. Germline assignment: CDR1 SGHVS and CDR2 FQNEAQ. Trimming took 4 bases from V and 1 from J, leaving 17 bases between them.

This chain uses TRBV27 with TRBJ1-1, with D hard to call. This CDR3 is 14 amino acids long. V lost 2 bases to trimming and J lost 0 bases, with 7 bases between them. CDR1 MNHEY and CDR2 SMNVEV come from the germline V gene (reference sequence). The CDR3 DNA sequence: TGTGCCAGCAGTTTAAGTGGGGTGAACACTGAAGCTTTCTTT. Its protein is CASSLSGVNTEAFF.

The chain is built from TRBV3-1 (or the pseudogene TRBV3-2) and TRBJ1-4; D is unresolved. Trimming stripped 3 bases from V and 0 bases from J, with 11 bases between. The CDR3 consists of 16 residues. Germline V lookup: CDR1 LGHDT, CDR2 YNNKEL (reference sequence). In nucleotides, the CDR3 is TGTGCCAGCAGCCACAGCCCCCTTGCAACTAATGAAAAACTGTTTTTT. Translation: CASSHSPLATNEKLFF.

This chain joins TRBV19 and TRBJ2-3; TRBD2 matches 7 bases. Germline V gene sequence: CDR1 LNHDA, CDR2 SQIVND (reference sequence). CDR3 size: 15 residues. Trimming removed 4 bases from V and 2 bases from J; junction bases left unmatched: 6. CDR3 DNA: TGTGCCAGTAGTAACCGCGGGGGTTCCACAGATACGCAGTATTTT. It is translated as CASSNRGGSTDTQYF.

The chain uses TRBV5-1 and TRBJ1-3, with TRBD1 matching 7 bases. The CDR3 runs 16 residues. With 3 bases clipped from V and 0 bases from J, the junction kept 6 bases outside the gene matches. The germline V gene encodes CDR1 SGHRS and CDR2 YFSETQ. The CDR3 sequence: CASSSQGPSSGNTIYF. The CDR3 DNA reads TGCGCCAGCAGCTCACAGGGGCCCAGCTCTGGAAACACCATATATTTT. Looking up the rest from reference TRBV5-1 and TRBJ1-3 gives the full variable domain: KAGVTQTPRYLIKTRGQQVTLSCSPISGHRSVSWYQQTPGQGLQFLFEYFSETQRNKGNFPGRFSGRQFSNSRSEMNVSTLELGDSALYLCASSSQGPSSGNTIYFGEGSWLTVV.

This clone showed up just once. J is TRBJ1-1 and V is TRBV11-3; D might be TRBD1 (6 bases). Deletions cut 2 bases from V and 9 bases from J, with 16 bases between. Germline values: CDR1 SGHNT, CDR2 YENEEA. There are 14 residues in the CDR3. The CDR3 DNA reads TGTGCCAGCAGCTTAACTAGACAGGAGCCTAAAGCTTTCTTT. It codes for CASSLTRQEPKAFF.

The rearrangement uses TRBV5-1 and TRBJ2-5; a weak D match, TRBD2 (6 bases). V was pared by 3 bases and J by 5 bases, with 14 bases between. CDR1 SGHRS and CDR2 YFSETQ come from the germline V gene. The CDR3 runs to 14 residues. In DNA, the CDR3 is TGCGCCAGCAGCTCTGGAGGGCTGGGCGAGACCCAGTACTTC. Translation: CASSSGGLGETQYF. Filled out from reference TRBV5-1 and TRBJ2-5, the complete variable domain reads KAGVTQTPRYLIKTRGQQVTLSCSPISGHRSVSWYQQTPGQGLQFLFEYFSETQRNKGNFPGRFSGRQFSNSRSEMNVSTLELGDSALYLCASSSGGLGETQYFGPGTRLLVL.

V is TRBV5-8 and J is TRBJ2-4; 7 bases line up with TRBD2. CDR1 is SGHTS, CDR2 YDEGEE, per germline. The trim removed 1 base at V and 1 base at J, leaving 2 bases unmatched. This CDR3 comprises 15 residues. The CDR3 bases are TGTGCCAGCAGCTTGTGGGGGGGGGCCAAAAACATTCAGTACTTC. It is translated as CASSLWGGAKNIQYF.

This chain links TRBV27 with TRBJ1-5; D is undetermined. Trimming removed 5 bases at V and 9 bases at J, with 11 bases between. Germline V gene data show CDR1 as MNHEY and CDR2 as SMNVEV (reference sequence). This CDR3 is built from 12 residues. CDR3 loop: CASSPPGGPQHF. CDR3 DNA sequence: TGTGCCAGCAGTCCTCCGGGTGGGCCCCAGCATTTT.

A few counts support this clone. V usage is TRBV15 and J usage is TRBJ1-2; D ambiguous. The CDR3 sequence is 17 residues long. Germline assignment: CDR1 LNHNV and CDR2 YYDKDF (reference sequence). V was cut by 1 base and J by 0 bases, with 15 bases left in between. The CDR3 is CATSRGVRQLANYGYTF. For the CDR3, the DNA is TGTGCCACCAGCAGAGGAGTCCGTCAGTTAGCTAACTATGGCTACACCTTC.

The chain is built from TRBV7-2 and TRBJ1-6, with D unresolved. The germline gives CDR1 SGHTA, CDR2 FQGNSA. This CDR3 has 14 amino acids. V gave up 0 bases and J gave up 6 bases, with 6 bases separating them. CDR3 protein: CASSLAMTNSPLHF. In nucleotides, the CDR3 is TGTGCCAGCAGCTTAGCCATGACTAATTCACCCCTCCACTTT. The whole variable domain, remainder taken from reference TRBV7-2 and TRBJ1-6, is GAGVSQSPSNKVTEKGKDVELRCDPISGHTALYWYRQSLGQGLEFLIYFQGNSAPDKSGLPSDRFSAERTGGSVSTLTIQRTQQEDSAVYLCASSLAMTNSPLHFGNGTRLTVT.

In DNA form, the CDR3 reads TGTGCCTGGAGTCAGGCAGGGGGTGGCTTTCGTGGCTACACCTTC. The encoded protein is CAWSQAGGGFRGYTF. The genes are TRBV30 and TRBJ1-2; 7 nucleotides align to TRBD1. Germline V gene lookup returns CDR1 GTSNPN and CDR2 SVGIG (reference sequence). The V segment lost 2 bases and the J segment 7 bases; nucleotides outside the gene matches: 13. This CDR3 has 15 residues.

This chain links TRBV9 with TRBJ2-1; D possibly corresponds to TRBD2 (5 bases). The CDR3 has 13 amino acids. Germline lookup yields CDR1 SGDLS and CDR2 YYNGEE. V lost 5 bases and J lost 8, with 14 bases in between. For the CDR3, the DNA is TGTGCCAGCAGAGAACCTACTAGGCATGAGCAGTTCTTC. Translation gives CASREPTRHEQFF.

This chain links TRBV4-1 with TRBJ1-1, with no clear D. Germline loops: CDR1 MGHRA, CDR2 YSYEKL. V lost 3 bases and J 4 bases, leaving 6 bases between the germline ends. The CDR3 consists of 12 residues. CDR3 sequence (DNA): TGCGCCAGCAGCCACCTGGGCACTGAAGCTTTCTTT. Translation gives CASSHLGTEAFF.

The rearrangement links TRBV5-6 to TRBJ2-7, with 9 bases that match TRBD1. This CDR3 has 14 residues. Looked up from germline, CDR1 is SGHDT and CDR2 is YYEEEE. The V segment lost 0 bases and the J segment 4 bases; nucleotides outside the gene matches: 2. CDR3 amino acids: CASSLGGQGYEQYF. As DNA, the CDR3 is TGTGCCAGCAGCTTGGGGGGACAGGGTTACGAGCAGTACTTC.